The 25 T cell receptor beta chains presented below share a single source sample, sequenced in a study of T-cell memory formation after mild COVID-19. Using its own MiXCR run on the 5' RACE reads, TCRdb lists one record per CDR3 protein. The sample contains a few hundred thousand distinct CDR3 sequences, about 16% of which appear only once. Sequencing was carried out using PBMCs or a T cell subset sorted from them (not recorded which). These receptors came from a man younger than 35 who had mild COVID-19 (a few samples of this study predate the infection). Cell type and time point are not known.

This clonotype was seen a handful of times. J is TRBJ1-4 and V is TRBV7-2; D ambiguous. The CDR3 runs to 14 residues. With 5 bases removed from V and 7 bases from J, the gap between germline ends came to 14 bases. Germline loops: CDR1 SGHTA, CDR2 FQGNSA. Written as DNA, the CDR3 is TGTGCCAGCAGCCGAATACAGCAAGGTGAAAAACTGTTTTTT. The encoded protein is CASSRIQQGEKLFF.

The table lists this clonotype with many counts. The chain combines TRBV11-2 with TRBJ2-3; D remains unclear. The V end was cut by 5 bases, the J end by 9 bases, with 12 bases between. This CDR3 has 12 amino acids. Germline V gene lookup returns CDR1 SGHAT and CDR2 FQNNGV. The CDR3 DNA is TGTGCCAGCAGCCCCCGCGTGGGGACGCAGTATTTT. The encoded protein is CASSPRVGTQYF.

This clonotype was observed many times. This sequence joins TRBV7-8 and TRBJ2-5; the D is unclear. V dropped 0 bases and J dropped 5 bases, with 4 bases sitting between them. Germline V gene data show CDR1 as SGHVS and CDR2 as FQNEAQ. This CDR3 is 12 amino acids long. The CDR3: CASSLAFETQYF. The DNA of the CDR3 is TGTGCCAGCAGCTTAGCGTTCGAGACCCAGTACTTC.

This clonotype has ten or more counts. For the CDR3, the DNA is TGTGCCAGCAGCCCCCAGAATGAGCAGTTCTTC. This translates into CASSPQNEQFF. This sequence joins TRBV7-9 and TRBJ2-1; D remains unclear. Germline lookup yields CDR1 SEHNR and CDR2 FQNEAQ (reference sequence). Trimming removed 5 bases from V and 7 bases from J, with 6 bases in between. The CDR3 consists of 11 residues.

The CDR3 DNA is TGTGCCAGCAGTTCGCTTGAAGGTTCACCCCTCCACTTT. Its protein is CASSSLEGSPLHF. The rearrangement links TRBV6-6 to TRBJ1-6; D not certain. Between the trimmed V and J ends, which lost 4 bases and 9 bases, there was a span of 10 bases. Germline V CDR1 and CDR2: MNHNY, SVGAGI (reference sequence). The CDR3 has 13 amino acids.

The gene calls are TRBV7-2 and TRBJ2-5; D may be TRBD1 or TRBD2 (5 bases each). Trimming removed 3 bases from V and 1 base from J, with 9 bases in between. CDR1 SGHTA and CDR2 FQGNSA come from the germline V gene. The CDR3 is 14 residues long. CDR3 nucleotides: TGTGCCAGCAGCTTTGGGACGGCCCAAGAGACCCAGTACTTC. This encodes CASSFGTAQETQYF. Together with reference TRBV7-2 and TRBJ2-5, the CDR3 gives the full variable domain: GAGVSQSPSNKVTEKGKDVELRCDPISGHTALYWYRQSLGQGLEFLIYFQGNSAPDKSGLPSDRFSAERTGGSVSTLTIQRTQQEDSAVYLCASSFGTAQETQYFGPGTRLLVL.

This clonotype has at least ten counts. This chain joins TRBV11-2 and TRBJ2-3; 12 nucleotides match TRBD2. The CDR3 is 14 residues long. Germline CDR1 is SGHAT and CDR2 is FQNNGV. The trim removed 8 bases at V and 4 bases at J, leaving 4 bases unmatched. The CDR3 here is CASLAGGLADTQYF. The DNA for the CDR3 is TGTGCCAGCCTAGCGGGGGGGCTGGCAGATACGCAGTATTTT.

Many counts were recorded for this clonotype. The V call is TRBV7-2, the J call TRBJ1-1; no clear D gene. Germline V gene data show CDR1 as SGHTA and CDR2 as FQGNSA. CDR3 length: 14 amino acids. V gave up 0 bases and J gave up 1 base, with 6 bases separating them. Here the CDR3 DNA reads TGTGCCAGCAGCTTAGCGTGGGAGAACACTGAAGCTTTCTTT. It translates to CASSLAWENTEAFF.

This clonotype was counted only a few times. This chain joins TRBV18 and TRBJ1-5; no clear D. The V gene's germline CDR1 is KGHSH and CDR2 LQKENI. This CDR3 region has 13 residues. The germline V and J ends were trimmed by 3 bases and 5 bases, with 8 bases remaining between them. CDR3 sequence reads: CASSPDGDQPQHF. For the CDR3, the DNA is TGTGCCAGCTCACCCGACGGCGATCAGCCCCAGCATTTT.

The chain links TRBV13 to TRBJ2-1; D may be TRBD1 (6 bases). The CDR3 consists of 17 residues. V was pared by 3 bases and J by 4 bases, with 19 bases between. Germline V gives CDR1 PRHDT, CDR2 FYEKMQ (reference sequence). This CDR3 reads CASSFRGYGGPYNEQFF. In DNA form, the CDR3 reads TGTGCCAGCAGCTTTAGGGGGTATGGGGGACCTTACAATGAGCAGTTCTTC.

This clonotype was seen a few times. V gene TRBV5-1 combines with J gene TRBJ1-1; TRBD1 is a possible D gene (5 bases). This CDR3 has 15 amino acids. V shed 0 bases and J shed 7 bases, with 16 bases lying between them. Germline loops: CDR1 SGHRS, CDR2 YFSETQ. The CDR3 region has the DNA TGCGCCAGCAGCTTGGACGTTTTGGGAGACAGTGAAGCTTTCTTT. This translates into CASSLDVLGDSEAFF. Full variable domain (missing parts from reference TRBV5-1 and TRBJ1-1): KAGVTQTPRYLIKTRGQQVTLSCSPISGHRSVSWYQQTPGQGLQFLFEYFSETQRNKGNFPGRFSGRQFSNSRSEMNVSTLELGDSALYLCASSLDVLGDSEAFFGQGTRLTVV.

This clonotype was seen a few times. Here the CDR3 reads CASSPSPGTGLNTEAFF. The CDR3 nucleotides are TGTGCCAGCAGCCCGAGTCCCGGGACAGGTTTGAACACTGAAGCTTTCTTT. The chain recombines TRBV11-2 with TRBJ1-1, with 8 nucleotides matching TRBD1. Germline V CDR1 and CDR2: SGHAT, FQNNGV. J was trimmed by 0 bases and V by 5 bases; bases with no gene match: 11. This CDR3 is 17 amino acids long.

The chain carries TRBV6-5 and TRBJ1-6; D possibly corresponds to TRBD1 (6 bases). Per germline, CDR1 MNHEY and CDR2 SVGAGI. This CDR3 has 18 residues. The ends were cut back, 6 bases at V and 0 bases at J, with 18 bases in the middle. CDR3 sequence (DNA): TGTGCCAGCAGCCGGGACGGACAGACGATCTCCTATAATTCACCCCTCCACTTT. Translating gives CASSRDGQTISYNSPLHF.

The V call is TRBV5-5, the J call TRBJ1-6; 7 bases agree with TRBD1. Germline CDR1 is SGHKS and CDR2 is YYEKEE (reference sequence). Trimming cost V 5 bases and J 4 bases; bases outside gene matches: 9. The CDR3 sequence is 16 residues long. Here the CDR3 DNA reads TGTGCCAGCAGTCCGGGACAGTGGGTTTATAATTCACCCCTCCACTTT. It codes for CASSPGQWVYNSPLHF.

This clonotype has more than one count but fewer than ten. The V and J genes are TRBV4-2 and TRBJ2-3; D perhaps matches TRBD2 (7 bases). In germline, CDR1 is LGHNA, CDR2 YNFKEQ. Trimming removed 1 base from V and 1 base from J, with 9 bases in between. CDR3 length: 15 amino acids. The DNA for the CDR3 is TGTGCCAGCAGCCAAGGGGGGGGCCGCACAGATACGCAGTATTTT. The encoded protein is CASSQGGGRTDTQYF.

This clonotype was seen a handful of times. The chain is built from TRBV12-3 or TRBV12-4 and TRBJ1-4, with D possibly TRBD1 on 5 matching bases. V was cut by 5 bases and J by 3 bases, with 16 bases left in between. The CDR3 length is 16 residues. The CDR3 nucleotides are TGTGCCAGCAGTCCTCTCTTAGGGGACTCTAATGAAAAACTGTTTTTT. Translation: CASSPLLGDSNEKLFF.

This clonotype has at least ten counts. The chain joins TRBV6-5 to TRBJ2-7; 10 nucleotides match TRBD2. V was pared by 5 bases and J by 1 base, with 5 bases of the junction left unmatched. CDR1 and CDR2 (germline): MNHEY, SVGAGI. The CDR3 sequence is 15 residues long. This CDR3 reads CASSPSGGGSYEQYV. The DNA of the CDR3 is TGTGCCAGCAGTCCTAGCGGGGGTGGTTCCTACGAGCAGTACGTC.

This clonotype has only a few counts. This rearrangement joins TRBV4-1 to TRBJ2-3, with 8 bases lining up with TRBD2. V lost 2 bases, J lost 5 bases, and 9 bases stayed unmatched. This CDR3 contains 16 residues. Germline CDR1 is MGHRA and CDR2 is YSYEKL. For the CDR3, the DNA is TGCGCCAGCAGCCAACACGCCGGGACTAGTGAAGATACGCAGTATTTT. This codes for CASSQHAGTSEDTQYF.

This clonotype has only a few counts. J is TRBJ1-5 and V is TRBV4-2, with D unresolved. The CDR3 has 16 residues. V was shortened by 0 bases and J by 5 bases, with 14 bases between the two germline ends. Germline values: CDR1 LGHNA, CDR2 YNFKEQ. CDR3 sequence reads: CASSQEARQMDQPQHF. CDR3 DNA: TGTGCCAGCAGCCAAGAGGCGCGGCAGATGGATCAGCCCCAGCATTTT.

This chain uses TRBV10-2 with TRBJ2-7; 11 nucleotides align to TRBD2. The CDR3 spans 18 residues. J lost 5 bases, V lost 3 bases, and 15 bases had no gene match. Germline V gene data show CDR1 as WSHSY and CDR2 as SAAADI. CDR3 bases: TGCGCCAGCAGTGAAGCGTTAGCGGGGGGGCCTTATGGCAACGAGCAGTACTTC. The encoded protein is CASSEALAGGPYGNEQYF.

The chain has TRBV9 and TRBJ2-3; D is ambiguous. The germline V gene has CDR1 SGDLS and CDR2 YYNGEE. The CDR3 is 16 amino acids. V was clipped by 0 bases and J by 6 bases, with 17 bases between them. The DNA of the CDR3 is TGTGCCAGCAGCGTAGCGCCAGCCCCTATCGGGGATACGCAGTATTTT. This encodes CASSVAPAPIGDTQYF.

The chain uses TRBV7-9 and TRBJ2-3; no clear D gene. The CDR3 is made up of 14 amino acids. V dropped 0 bases and J dropped 6 bases, with 10 bases sitting between them. CDR1 and CDR2 (germline): SEHNR, FQNEAQ (reference sequence). This CDR3 is CASSLALPRDTQYF. DNA for the CDR3: TGTGCCAGCAGCTTAGCGCTTCCGCGGGATACGCAGTATTTT.

The chain is built from TRBV21-1 and TRBJ1-5; TRBD1, the D gene given by the table, was not confirmed from the DNA. TRBV21-1 represents a pseudogene. CDR3 size: 13 residues. Here the CDR3 DNA reads TGTGCCAGCAGCAGGGGACCCAATCAGCCCCAGCATTTT. Its protein product is CASSRGPNQPQHF.

The chain employs TRBV5-1 and TRBJ1-1; 7 bases agree with TRBD1. CDR1 and CDR2 from the germline V gene are SGHRS and YFSETQ. The junction had 18 bases not matched to a gene; V was cut back by 10 bases and J by 3 bases. The CDR3 runs 16 residues. The CDR3 DNA is TGCGCCTCCCAAAGGGGGGGTTCAGGGGGAGACACTGAAGCTTTCTTT. This gives the protein CASQRGGSGGDTEAFF.

This clonotype has at least ten counts. The chain joins TRBV7-9 to TRBJ2-5; the D gene could be TRBD1 or TRBD2 (5 bases each). V dropped 4 bases and J dropped 2 bases, with 8 bases sitting between them. Germline CDR1 reads SEHNR; CDR2 reads FQNEAQ (reference sequence). The CDR3 totals 13 residues. This CDR3 reads CASSWGPQETQYF. CDR3 bases: TGTGCCAGCAGCTGGGGACCGCAAGAGACCCAGTACTTC. The full variable domain, in which reference TRBV7-9 and TRBJ2-5 provide the parts outside the CDR3, is DTGVSQNPRHKITKRGQNVTFRCDPISEHNRLYWYRQTLGQGPEFLTYFQNEAQLEKSRLLSDRFSAERPKGSFSTLEIQRTEQGDSAMYLCASSWGPQETQYFGPGTRLLVL.